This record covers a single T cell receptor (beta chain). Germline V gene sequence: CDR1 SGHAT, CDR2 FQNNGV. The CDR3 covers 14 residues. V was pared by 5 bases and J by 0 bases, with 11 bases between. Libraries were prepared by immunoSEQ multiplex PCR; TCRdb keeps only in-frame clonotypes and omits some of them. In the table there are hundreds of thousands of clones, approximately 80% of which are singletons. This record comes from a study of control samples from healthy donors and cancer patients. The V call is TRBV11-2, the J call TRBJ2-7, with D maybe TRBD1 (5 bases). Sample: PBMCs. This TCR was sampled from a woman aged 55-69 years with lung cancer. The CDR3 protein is CASSLDSSSYEQYF. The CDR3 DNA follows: TGTGCCAGCAGCCTCGACAGCAGCTCCTACGAGCAGTACTTC. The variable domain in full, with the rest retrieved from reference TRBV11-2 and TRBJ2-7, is EAGVAQSPRYKIIEKRQSVAFWCNPISGHATLYWYQQILGQGPKLLIQFQNNGVVDDSQLPKDRFSAERLKGVDSTLKIQPAKLEDSAVYLCASSLDSSSYEQYFGPGTRLTVT.